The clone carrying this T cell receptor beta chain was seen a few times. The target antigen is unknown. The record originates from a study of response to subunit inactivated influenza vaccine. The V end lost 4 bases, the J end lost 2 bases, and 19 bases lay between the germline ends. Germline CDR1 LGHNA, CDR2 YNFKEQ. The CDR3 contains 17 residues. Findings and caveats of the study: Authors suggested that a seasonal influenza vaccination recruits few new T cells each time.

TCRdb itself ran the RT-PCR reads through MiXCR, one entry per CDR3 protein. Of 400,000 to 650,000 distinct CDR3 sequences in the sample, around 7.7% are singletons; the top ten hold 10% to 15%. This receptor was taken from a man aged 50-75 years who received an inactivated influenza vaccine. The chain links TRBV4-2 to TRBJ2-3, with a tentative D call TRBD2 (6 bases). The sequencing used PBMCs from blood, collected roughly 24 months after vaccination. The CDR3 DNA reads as TGTGCCAGCAGCCCGGACGCTGGGGGGTTGGCCACAGATACGCAGTATTTT. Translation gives CASSPDAGGLATDTQYF.